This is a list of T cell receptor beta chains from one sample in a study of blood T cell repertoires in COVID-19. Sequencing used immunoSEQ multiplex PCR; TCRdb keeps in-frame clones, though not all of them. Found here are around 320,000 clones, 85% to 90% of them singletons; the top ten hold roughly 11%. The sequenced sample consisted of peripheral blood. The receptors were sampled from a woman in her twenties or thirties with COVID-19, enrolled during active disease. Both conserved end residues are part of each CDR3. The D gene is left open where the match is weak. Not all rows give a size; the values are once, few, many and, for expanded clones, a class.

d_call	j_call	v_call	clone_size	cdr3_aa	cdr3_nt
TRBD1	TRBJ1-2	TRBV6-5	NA	CASSPRTGPLGGYTF	TGTGCCAGCAGTCCCAGGACAGGGCCCCTGGGGGGCTACACCTTC
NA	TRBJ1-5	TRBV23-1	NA	CASSPRQETTGNQPQHF	TGCGCCAGCAGTCCCCGACAGGAAACGACTGGCAATCAGCCCCAGCATTTT
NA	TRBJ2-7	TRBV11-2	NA	CASSHWAEYYEQYF	TGTGCCAGCAGCCACTGGGCCGAGTACTACGAGCAGTACTTC
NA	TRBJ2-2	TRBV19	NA	CASSLTVTGELFF	TGTGCCAGTAGCCTGACAGTAACCGGGGAGCTGTTTTTT
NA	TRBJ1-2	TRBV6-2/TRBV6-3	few	CASSATSSYGYTF	TGTGCCAGCAGTGCGACAAGCTCCTATGGCTACACCTTC
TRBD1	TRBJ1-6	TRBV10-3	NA	CAIGRGESSYNSPLHF	TGTGCCATCGGCAGGGGGGAGAGCTCCTATAATTCACCCCTCCACTTT
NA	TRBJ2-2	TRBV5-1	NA	CASRAGLNTGELFF	TGCGCCAGCAGGGCAGGGCTGAACACCGGGGAGCTGTTTTTT
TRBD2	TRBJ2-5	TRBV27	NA	CASSRLAGGLGETQYF	TGTGCCAGCAGCCGACTAGCGGGGGGGCTCGGTGAGACCCAGTACTTC
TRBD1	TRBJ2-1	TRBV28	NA	CASSSLGTGNNEQFF	TGTGCCAGCAGTTCTCTGGGGACAGGGAACAATGAGCAGTTCTTC
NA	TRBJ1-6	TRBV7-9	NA	CASSARQKQNNSPLHF	TGTGCCAGCAGCGCTAGACAGAAGCAAAATAATTCACCCCTCCACTTT
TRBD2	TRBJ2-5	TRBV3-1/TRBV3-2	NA	CASSQEPVAGRVQETQYF	TGTGCCAGCAGCCAAGAACCGGTAGCGGGGAGGGTACAAGAGACCCAGTACTTC
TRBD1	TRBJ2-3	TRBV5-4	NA	CASSLERGRTDTQYF	TGTGCCAGCAGCTTGGAAAGGGGGCGAACAGATACGCAGTATTTT
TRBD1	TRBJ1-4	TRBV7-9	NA	CASSLGPGQGAANEKLFF	TGTGCCAGCAGCTTAGGGCCGGGACAGGGGGCGGCTAATGAAAAACTGTTTTTT
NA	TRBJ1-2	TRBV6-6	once	CASSPVGPGAYGYTF	TGTGCCAGCAGCCCCGTGGGGCCAGGGGCCTATGGCTACACCTTC
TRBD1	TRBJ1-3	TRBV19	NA	CASSTGTAGNTIYF	TGTGCCAGTAGTACGGGGACAGCCGGAAACACCATATATTTT
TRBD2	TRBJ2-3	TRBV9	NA	CASSGVTSGGPDTQYF	TGTGCCAGCAGCGGCGTTACTAGCGGGGGGCCAGATACGCAGTATTTT
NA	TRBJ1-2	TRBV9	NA	CASSPSGYYGYTF	TGTGCCAGCAGCCCCTCGGGGTACTATGGCTACACCTTC
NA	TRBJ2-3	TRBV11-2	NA	CASTNPGVDTQYF	TGTGCCAGCACCAACCCAGGCGTAGATACGCAGTATTTT
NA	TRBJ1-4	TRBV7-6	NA	CASSLAVPATNEKLFF	TGTGCCAGCAGCTTAGCCGTCCCTGCGACTAATGAAAAACTGTTTTTT
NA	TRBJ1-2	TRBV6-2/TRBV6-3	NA	CASSYSRKLGVGYTF	TGTGCCAGCAGTTACTCGAGGAAGTTAGGTGTCGGCTACACCTTC
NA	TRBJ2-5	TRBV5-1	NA	CASSGAGQETQYF	TGCGCCAGCAGCGGGGCAGGCCAAGAGACCCAGTACTTC
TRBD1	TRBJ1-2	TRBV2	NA	CASSEFEARGNSGYTF	TGTGCCAGCAGTGAATTTGAGGCCAGGGGGAATTCGGGCTACACCTTC
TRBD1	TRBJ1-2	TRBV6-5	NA	CASTRQQGGYGYTF	TGTGCCAGCACCCGTCAACAGGGGGGCTATGGCTACACCTTC
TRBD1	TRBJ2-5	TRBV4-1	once	CASSQSRGTGETQYF	TGCGCCAGCAGCCAATCGAGGGGGACAGGGGAGACCCAGTACTTC
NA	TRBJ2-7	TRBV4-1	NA	CASSQDGVGSSYEQYF	TGCGCCAGCAGCCAAGATGGAGTCGGGAGCTCCTACGAGCAGTACTTC
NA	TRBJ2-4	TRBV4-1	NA	CASSQVGSLAKNIQYF	TGCGCCAGCAGCCAAGTCGGGAGTCTAGCCAAAAACATTCAGTACTTC
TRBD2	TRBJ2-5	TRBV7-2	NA	CASSLARGGTQETQYF	TGTGCCAGCAGCTTAGCCCGCGGGGGGACCCAAGAGACCCAGTACTTC
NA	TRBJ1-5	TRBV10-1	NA	CATARDTNQPQHF	TGCGCCACCGCCCGGGACACTAATCAGCCCCAGCATTTT
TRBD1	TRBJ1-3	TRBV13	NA	CASSDRGTGNTIYF	TGTGCCAGCTCGGACAGGGGGACTGGAAACACCATATATTTT
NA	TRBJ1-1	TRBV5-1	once	CASSLGGHTEAFF	TGCGCCAGCAGCTTGGGGGGGCACACTGAAGCTTTCTTT
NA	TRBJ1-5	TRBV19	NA	CASSIYGNQPQHF	TGTGCCAGTAGTATATATGGCAATCAGCCCCAGCATTTT
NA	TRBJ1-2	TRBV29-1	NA	CSVDSGRGYTF	TGCAGCGTTGACTCCGGGAGGGGCTACACCTTC
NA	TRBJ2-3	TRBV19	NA	CASRRGPTPTDTQYF	TGTGCCAGTAGAAGGGGCCCTACACCCACAGATACGCAGTATTTT
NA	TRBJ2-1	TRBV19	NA	CASSPGQSYNEQFF	TGTGCCAGTAGCCCGGGACAAAGCTACAATGAGCAGTTCTTC
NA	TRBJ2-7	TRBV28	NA	CVAQGGLYEQYF	TGTGTAGCCCAGGGAGGCCTCTACGAGCAGTACTTC
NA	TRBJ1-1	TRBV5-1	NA	CASRVGLNTEAFF	TGCGCCAGCAGAGTGGGCTTGAACACTGAAGCTTTCTTT
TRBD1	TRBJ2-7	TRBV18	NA	CASSPGQGHEQYF	TGTGCCAGCTCACCGGGACAGGGGCACGAGCAGTACTTC
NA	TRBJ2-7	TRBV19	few	CASSIQVFYEQYF	TGTGCCAGTAGTATCCAGGTGTTCTACGAGCAGTACTTC